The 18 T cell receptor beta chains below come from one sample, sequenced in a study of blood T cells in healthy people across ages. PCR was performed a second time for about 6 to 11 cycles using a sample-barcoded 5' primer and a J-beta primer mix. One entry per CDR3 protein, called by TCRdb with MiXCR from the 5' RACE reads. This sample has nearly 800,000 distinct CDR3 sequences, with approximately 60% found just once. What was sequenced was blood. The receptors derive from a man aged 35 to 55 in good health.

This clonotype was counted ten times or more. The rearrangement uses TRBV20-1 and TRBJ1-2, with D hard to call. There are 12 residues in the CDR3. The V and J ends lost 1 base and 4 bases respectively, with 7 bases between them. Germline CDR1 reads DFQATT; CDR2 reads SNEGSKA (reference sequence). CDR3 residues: CSARVDRYGYTF. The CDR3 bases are TGCAGTGCTAGAGTGGACCGCTATGGCTACACCTTC.

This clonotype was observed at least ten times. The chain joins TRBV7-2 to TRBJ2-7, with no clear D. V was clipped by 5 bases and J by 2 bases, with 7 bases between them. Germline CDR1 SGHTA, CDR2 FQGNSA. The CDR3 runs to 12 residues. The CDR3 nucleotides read TGTGCCAGCAGCCCAAACACCTACGAGCAGTACTTC. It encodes CASSPNTYEQYF.

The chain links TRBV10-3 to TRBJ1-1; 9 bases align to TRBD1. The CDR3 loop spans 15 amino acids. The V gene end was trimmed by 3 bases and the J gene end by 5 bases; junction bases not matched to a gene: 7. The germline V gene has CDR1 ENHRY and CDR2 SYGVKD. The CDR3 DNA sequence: TGTGCCATCAGTGATCCCGGACAGGGGAGGACTGAAGCTTTCTTT. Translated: CAISDPGQGRTEAFF.

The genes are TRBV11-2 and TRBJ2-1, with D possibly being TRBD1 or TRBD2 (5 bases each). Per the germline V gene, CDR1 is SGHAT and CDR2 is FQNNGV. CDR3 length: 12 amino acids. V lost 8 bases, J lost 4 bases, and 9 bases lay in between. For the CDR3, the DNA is TGTGCCAGCGCGTGGGGGTACAATGAGCAGTTCTTC. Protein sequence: CASAWGYNEQFF.

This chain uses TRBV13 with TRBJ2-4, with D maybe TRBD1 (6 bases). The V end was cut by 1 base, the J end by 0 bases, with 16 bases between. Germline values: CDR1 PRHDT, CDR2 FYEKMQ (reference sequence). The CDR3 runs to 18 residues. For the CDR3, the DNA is TGTGCCAGCAGCTTAGAGGTCGGGACACAACTAGCCAAAAACATTCAGTACTTC. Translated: CASSLEVGTQLAKNIQYF.

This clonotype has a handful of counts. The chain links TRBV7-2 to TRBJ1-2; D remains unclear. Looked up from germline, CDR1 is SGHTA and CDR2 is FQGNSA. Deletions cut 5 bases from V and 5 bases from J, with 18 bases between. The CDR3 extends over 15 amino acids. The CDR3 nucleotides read TGTGCCAGCAGCGCCTCACTAATACGGAGATATGGCTACACCTTC. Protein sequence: CASSASLIRRYGYTF.

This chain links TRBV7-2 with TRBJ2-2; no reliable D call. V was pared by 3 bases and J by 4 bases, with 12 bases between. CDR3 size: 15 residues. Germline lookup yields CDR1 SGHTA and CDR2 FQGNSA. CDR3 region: CASSLFLESTGELFF. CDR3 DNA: TGTGCCAGCAGCTTGTTTCTAGAAAGCACCGGGGAGCTGTTTTTT.

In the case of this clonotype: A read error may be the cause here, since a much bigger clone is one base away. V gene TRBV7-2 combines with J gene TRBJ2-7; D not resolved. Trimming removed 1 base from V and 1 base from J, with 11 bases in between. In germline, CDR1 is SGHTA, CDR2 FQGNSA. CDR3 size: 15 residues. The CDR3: CASSLGLLGSYEQYF. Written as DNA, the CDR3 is TGTGCCAGCAGCTTAGGTTTGTTAGGATCCTACGAGCAGTACTTC.

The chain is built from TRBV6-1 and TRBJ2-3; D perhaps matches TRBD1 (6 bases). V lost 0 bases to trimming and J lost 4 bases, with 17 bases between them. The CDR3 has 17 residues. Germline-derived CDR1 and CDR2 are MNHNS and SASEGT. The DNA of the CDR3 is TGTGCCAGCAGTGAAGCCTCGGGGCACAGGGTGGCAGATACGCAGTATTTT. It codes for CASSEASGHRVADTQYF.

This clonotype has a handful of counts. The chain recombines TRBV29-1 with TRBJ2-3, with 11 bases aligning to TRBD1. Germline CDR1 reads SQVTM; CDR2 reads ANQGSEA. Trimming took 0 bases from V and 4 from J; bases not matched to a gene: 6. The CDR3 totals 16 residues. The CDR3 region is CSVEEVRGQGADTQYF. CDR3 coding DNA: TGCAGCGTTGAAGAAGTTCGGGGACAGGGGGCAGATACGCAGTATTTT.

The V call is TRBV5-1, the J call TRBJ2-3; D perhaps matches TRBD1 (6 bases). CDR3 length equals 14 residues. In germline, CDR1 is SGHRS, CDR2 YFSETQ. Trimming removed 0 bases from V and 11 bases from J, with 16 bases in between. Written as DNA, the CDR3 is TGCGCCAGCAGCTTGGAGACAGGAGCTAATATGCAGTATTTT. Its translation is CASSLETGANMQYF.

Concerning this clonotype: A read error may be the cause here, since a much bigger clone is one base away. CDR3 protein: CSAGGTGGWYNEQFF. DNA for the CDR3: TGCAGCGCCGGGGGCACAGGGGGCTGGTACAATGAGCAGTTCTTC. The V and J genes are TRBV29-1 and TRBJ2-1, with TRBD1 matching over 9 bases. The germline V gene has CDR1 SQVTM and CDR2 ANQGSEA. V dropped 7 bases and J dropped 4; count of bases not matched to a gene: 11. The CDR3 loop spans 15 amino acids.

The CDR3 DNA is TGCGCCAGCAGCCAAGATCTTGGGACTAGCACGAATGAGCAGTTCTTC. Protein: CASSQDLGTSTNEQFF. The rearrangement links TRBV4-3 to TRBJ2-1; TRBD2 agrees at 9 bases. The CDR3 consists of 16 residues. Germline loops: CDR1 LGHNA, CDR2 YSLEER. Germline trimming cut 0 bases from V and 7 bases from J; bases unmatched to any gene: 7.

CDR3 residues: CASSAGRGSYEQYF. In nucleotides, the CDR3 is TGCGCCAGCAGCGCGGGCAGGGGCTCCTACGAGCAGTACTTC. J is TRBJ2-7 and V is TRBV5-1; weak D call: TRBD1 (6 bases). The CDR3 loop spans 14 amino acids. V lost 4 bases and J 0 bases, leaving 11 bases between the germline ends. Germline-derived CDR1 and CDR2 are SGHRS and YFSETQ.

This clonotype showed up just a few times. The CDR3, as DNA: TGTGCCAGCAGCACTGACGTATCTGGGGCCAACGTCCTGACTTTC. It specifies CASSTDVSGANVLTF. The J gene is TRBJ2-6, the V gene TRBV7-2; no clear D gene. The V gene's germline CDR1 is SGHTA and CDR2 FQGNSA. The CDR3 is 15 amino acids. Trimming removed 5 bases at V and 1 base at J, with 9 bases between.

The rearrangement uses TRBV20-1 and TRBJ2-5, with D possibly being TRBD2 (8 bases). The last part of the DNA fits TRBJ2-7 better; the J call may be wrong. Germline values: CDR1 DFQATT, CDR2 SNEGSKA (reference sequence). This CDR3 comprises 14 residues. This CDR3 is CSASEGAGGYEQYF. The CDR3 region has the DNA TGCAGTGCCTCCGAGGGGGCGGGGGGATACGAGCAGTACTTC.

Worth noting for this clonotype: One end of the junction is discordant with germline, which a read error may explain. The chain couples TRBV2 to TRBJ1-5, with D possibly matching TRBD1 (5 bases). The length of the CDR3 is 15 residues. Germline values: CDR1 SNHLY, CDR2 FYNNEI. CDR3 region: CASSVGRGLNQLQHF. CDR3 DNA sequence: TGTGCCAGCAGTGTAGGGCGGGGACTCAATCAGCTCCAGCATTTT.

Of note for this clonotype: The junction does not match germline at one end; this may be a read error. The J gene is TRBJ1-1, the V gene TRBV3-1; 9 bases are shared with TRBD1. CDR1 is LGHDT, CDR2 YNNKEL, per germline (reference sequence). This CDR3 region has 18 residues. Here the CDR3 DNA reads TGTGCCAGCAGCAAACGACCCGGGACAGGGCTATCGAACACCGAAGCTTTCTTT. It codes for CASSKRPGTGLSNTEAFF.